This T cell receptor beta chain was identified during a study of CD8 T cells in Susac syndrome. This CDR3 has 15 amino acids. The V and J ends lost 10 bases and 2 bases, in that order; junction bases with no gene match: 12. The V gene's germline CDR1 is MNHEY and CDR2 SMNVEV (reference sequence). TCR beta was sequenced from blood CD8+ and CD4+ T cells. Random hexamers served to reverse transcribe roughly 0.5 to 1 ug RNA. TCR beta CDR3 was amplified by immunoSEQ covering 54 Vbeta and 13 Jbeta. TCRdb recomputed calls from the immunoSEQ multiplex PCR reads with MiXCR, one row per CDR3 protein. The sample carries some 450,000 distinct CDR3 sequences, more than 80% recorded once.

Sequencing input: CD8+ T cells from PBMCs. The receptor was derived from a human donor with multiple sclerosis. V and J are TRBV27 and TRBJ1-2, with 8 bases identical to TRBD1. The CDR3 coding sequence is TGTGCCACCAGGGGGCCACACGGCTTCAACTATGGCTACACCTTC. Translation: CATRGPHGFNYGYTF.